This paragraph reports one TCR beta chain. The CDR3 totals 15 residues. The germline V gene encodes CDR1 SGDLS and CDR2 YYNGEE. Trimming removed 3 bases from V and 7 bases from J; junction bases left unmatched: 11. This sample is part of a study of blood T cell repertoires in COVID-19. About the research overall: There were acute and convalescent COVID-19 samples, and they came from the United States, Italy and Spain. T cells, B-cell-depleted T cells, or PBMCs supplied cDNA or gDNA.

Original methodology: Amplification of reference gene primers provided the estimated nucleated cell counts. The repertoire was sequenced with immunoSEQ multiplex PCR; TCRdb's copy has only in-frame clones and lacks some. The V and J calls and clone size were taken over from that table, and D and trimming were inferred from the DNA. The repertoire holds tens of thousands of clones, with around three quarters as singletons. Source material: peripheral blood. The J gene is TRBJ1-2, the V gene TRBV9; the match to TRBD1 covers 8 bases. The receptor was isolated from a woman in her seventies with acute or convalescent COVID-19. DNA of the CDR3: TGTGCCAGCAGCGAGGCCCCAAGCGGGACAGGTGGCTACACCTTC. Translating it yields CASSEAPSGTGGYTF.